The present T cell receptor (beta chain) was sequenced within a study of PD-L1 blockade in urothelial cancer. Background on the study: Around 2014 therapy began: atezolizumab 1,200 mg intravenously every 3 weeks. Findings of the study overall: Larger 3-week expansion of tumor-associated blood clones was seen in durable-benefit patients.

Points on this clone: Antigen unknown.

Each PCR received spiked synthetic TCR analog templates. The repertoire was sequenced with immunoSEQ multiplex PCR; TCRdb's copy has only in-frame clones and lacks some. The sample contains about 84,000 clones, 82% of which appear only once. V was trimmed by 4 bases and J by 4 bases, leaving 10 bases between them. Germline loops: CDR1 SQVTM, CDR2 ANQGSEA. CDR3 length equals 12 residues. J is TRBJ1-2 and V is TRBV29-1, with D unresolved. The TCR originated in a man between 70 and 80 years old with urothelial cancer. This specimen was PBMCs, taken around atezolizumab (anti-PD-L1) treatment. The CDR3 DNA follows: TGCAGCGTTGGGGTGGGCCGCTATGGCTACACCTTC. Protein: CSVGVGRYGYTF.